These 3 T cell receptor beta chains share one sample of origin, sequenced in a study of shared clonotypes between healthy human individuals. The protocol was immunoSEQ multiplex PCR, while the TCRdb copy is restricted to in-frame clones and leaves out a portion. The table lists hundreds of thousands of clones, less than 85% of them singletons, with about a tenth in the top ten. The sample taken for sequencing was memory CD4+ T cells sorted from blood. The sample's subset: CD45RA-negative fraction. The receptors stem from a young man in good health.

The J gene is TRBJ2-4, the V gene TRBV27; D unresolved. The CDR3 has 16 amino acids. With 3 bases removed from V and 6 bases from J, the gap between germline ends came to 18 bases. Germline lookup yields CDR1 MNHEY and CDR2 SMNVEV (reference sequence). CDR3 sequence: CASSFDALGSRNIQYF. CDR3 in DNA: TGTGCCAGCAGTTTCGACGCCCTCGGGTCCAGAAACATTCAGTACTTC.

At least ten counts were recorded for this clone. The rearrangement uses TRBV7-8 and TRBJ2-5; 7 bases agree with TRBD1. V lost 4 bases and J lost 5; bases outside the gene matches: 10. In germline, CDR1 is SGHVS, CDR2 FQNEAQ. This CDR3 comprises 15 residues. CDR3 amino acids: CASSSSPDRVETQYF. CDR3 DNA: TGTGCCAGCAGCTCTTCCCCTGACAGGGTTGAGACCCAGTACTTC.

The chain employs TRBV5-1 and TRBJ2-7; 7 nucleotides agree with TRBD2. The CDR3 has 11 amino acids. V lost 7 bases and J lost 4; bases outside the gene matches: 2. Germline V gives CDR1 SGHRS, CDR2 YFSETQ. The CDR3 sequence is CASRGEYEQYF. The CDR3 DNA follows: TGCGCCAGCCGGGGGGAGTACGAGCAGTACTTC.